The rows below give T cell receptor beta chains drawn from one sample of a study of type 1 regulatory T cells. In TCRdb, the reads were re-called with MiXCR into one record per CDR3 protein. The sample has about 97,000 distinct CDR3 sequences, about 28% seen once. The sequenced sample consisted of CD4+ T cells, either the whole sample or a sorted fraction (not recorded which). The source of these receptors is a human donor in good health. Both conserved end residues are part of each CDR3. The D gene is left open where the match is weak. Rows may omit the clone size; those that give it use once, few, many or a size class.

CASSTGDRYNEYF,TGTGCCAGCAGTACCGGCGACAGGTACAACGAGTACTTC,TRBV28,few,TRBJ2-4,-
CAGSPLAGEETQYF,TGTGCCGGCAGCCCACTAGCGGGAGAAGAGACCCAGTACTTT,TRBV7-7,-,TRBJ2-5,TRBD2
CATSGRGGELFF,TGTGCCACCAGCGGGAGGGGCGGGGAGCTGTTTTTT,TRBV15,few,TRBJ2-2,TRBD2
CASSLTTGGRYGYTF,TGCGCCAGCAGCTTGACAACAGGGGGTCGCTATGGCTACACCTTC,TRBV5-1,-,TRBJ1-2,TRBD1
CASSQDRLGYGYTF,TGTGCCAGCAGCCAAGATCGACTCGGATATGGCTACACCTTC,TRBV4-2,few,TRBJ1-2,-
CASSQGLAGAGANVLTF,TGTGCCAGCAGCCAGGGACTAGCGGGAGCCGGGGCCAACGTCCTGACTTTC,TRBV4-2,-,TRBJ2-6,TRBD2
CASSPPGTGGYEKLFF,TGTGCCAGCAGCCCACCCGGGACAGGGGGTTATGAAAAACTGTTTTTT,TRBV12-3/TRBV12-4,-,TRBJ1-4,TRBD1
CASSTSGISDTQYF,TGTGCCAGCTCCACTAGCGGGATTTCAGATACGCAGTATTTT,TRBV28,-,TRBJ2-3,TRBD2
CASSLVPGFANTGELFF,TGCGCCAGCAGCTTGGTCCCGGGGTTCGCGAACACCGGGGAGCTGTTTTTT,TRBV5-1,few,TRBJ2-2,-
CSVEDPGRGTEAFF,TGCAGCGTTGAAGATCCCGGCAGGGGCACTGAAGCTTTCTTT,TRBV29-1,few,TRBJ1-1,-
CASSWGQEVRSGANVLTF,TGCGCCAGCAGCTGGGGACAGGAGGTACGCTCTGGGGCCAACGTCCTGACTTTC,TRBV5-1,-,TRBJ2-6,TRBD1
CASSQLVGSYNEQFF,TGCGCCAGCAGCCAATTGGTCGGTTCCTACAATGAGCAGTTCTTC,TRBV4-1,-,TRBJ2-1,-
CASSLTGLLAGELFF,TGTGCCAGCAGCTTAACAGGGCTTTTGGCCGGGGAGCTGTTTTTT,TRBV7-2,few,TRBJ2-2,-
CASSSDQETQYF,TGCGCCAGCAGCTCCGACCAAGAGACCCAGTACTTC,TRBV4-1,few,TRBJ2-5,-
CASSLDLAYEQYF,TGTGCCAGCAGCCTCGATTTAGCCTACGAGCAGTACTTC,TRBV7-2,-,TRBJ2-7,-
CSARAGGFNQPQHF,TGCAGTGCTAGGGCAGGGGGCTTCAATCAGCCCCAGCATTTT,TRBV20-1,-,TRBJ1-5,TRBD1
CSARGVNQETQYF,TGCAGTGCTAGAGGGGTGAACCAAGAGACCCAGTACTTC,TRBV20-1,many,TRBJ2-5,-
CSAVQAGAAYNEQFF,TGCAGTGCAGTACAAGCGGGAGCGGCCTACAATGAGCAGTTCTTC,TRBV20-1,-,TRBJ2-1,TRBD2
CASSPHGATNEKLFF,TGTGCCAGCAGTCCCCACGGGGCAACTAATGAAAAACTGTTTTTT,TRBV12-3/TRBV12-4,-,TRBJ1-4,-
CASSRRDVISEQYF,TGTGCCAGCAGCCGGAGGGACGTTATATCCGAGCAGTACTTC,TRBV7-9,few,TRBJ2-7,-
CSARDSGQVNTEAFF,TGCAGTGCTAGAGATTCGGGACAGGTGAACACTGAAGCTTTCTTT,TRBV20-1,-,TRBJ1-1,TRBD1
CASSPTLEESQPQHF,TGTGCCAGCAGCCCTACCTTGGAAGAGAGCCAGCCCCAGCATTTT,TRBV7-2,-,TRBJ1-5,-
CAVSAEMEGDTQYF,TGTGCCGTCTCGGCGGAAATGGAGGGAGATACGCAGTATTTT,TRBV10-3,-,TRBJ2-3,-
CASSSSRGGRISYEQYF,TGTGCCAGCAGCTCCTCGAGAGGGGGGAGAATCTCCTACGAGCAGTACTTC,TRBV7-8,-,TRBJ2-7,-
CASSFQGAESEAFF,TGTGCCAGCAGTTTCCAGGGGGCCGAGAGTGAAGCTTTCTTT,TRBV12-3/TRBV12-4,few,TRBJ1-1,TRBD1
CASSLVGARYGNIQYF,TGCGCCAGCAGCTTGGTTGGGGCCCGATATGGAAACATTCAGTACTTC,TRBV5-1,few,TRBJ2-4,-
CASSPKTRTGGYEQYF,TGCGCCAGCAGCCCTAAAACGAGGACAGGGGGATACGAGCAGTACTTC,TRBV4-1,-,TRBJ2-7,TRBD1
CASCSSWGAPEQYF,TGTGCCAGCTGCTCCTCTTGGGGGGCTCCCGAGCAGTACTTC,TRBV7-2,-,TRBJ2-7,-
CSARDQSVDPVNEQFF,TGCAGTGCTAGAGATCAATCCGTGGACCCGGTCAATGAGCAGTTCTTC,TRBV20-1,-,TRBJ2-1,-
CASSQTQGAGNSPLHF,TGCGCCAGCAGCCAGACTCAGGGGGCAGGAAATTCACCCCTCCACTTT,TRBV4-1,few,TRBJ1-6,TRBD1
CASSLSWGPGYGNTIYF,TGTGCCAGCAGCTTATCATGGGGGCCAGGGTATGGAAACACCATATATTTT,TRBV7-2,-,TRBJ1-3,-
CASSLAKDLMRGTDTQYF,TGTGCCAGCAGCTTGGCCAAGGACCTAATGCGCGGCACAGATACGCAGTATTTT,TRBV5-6,-,TRBJ2-3,-
CASSLDLTEPYTF,TGTGCCAGCAGCTTAGACTTGACAGAGCCCTACACCTTC,TRBV7-2,once,TRBJ1-2,-
CASSFAGTTNEKLFF,TGTGCCAGCAGCTTTGCAGGGACTACTAATGAAAAACTGTTTTTT,TRBV7-6,-,TRBJ1-4,-